This passage covers 18 T cell receptor beta chains from one sample sequenced in a study of response to subunit inactivated influenza vaccine. TCRdb itself ran the RT-PCR reads through MiXCR, one entry per CDR3 protein. The sample has about 700,000 distinct CDR3 sequences, around 14% seen once; the top ten hold about 9.9%. The source material was PBMCs from blood, sampled about 12 days after vaccination. The receptors here all came from a man between 45 and 60 years old who received an inactivated influenza vaccine.

The chain links TRBV12-3 or TRBV12-4 to TRBJ2-2; D is unresolved. V gave up 6 bases and J gave up 7 bases, with 6 bases separating them. The CDR3 runs to 11 residues. The CDR3 sequence is CASRSGGELFF. CDR3 nucleotides: TGTGCCAGCAGGTCCGGCGGGGAGCTGTTTTTT.

The CDR3 coding sequence is TGTGCCAGTGGCAGCGTGCACTCCTACGAGCAGTACTTC. As protein: CASGSVHSYEQYF. This chain links TRBV19 with TRBJ2-7; D gene ambiguous. The CDR3 sequence is 13 residues long. From germline, CDR1 is LNHDA and CDR2 SQIVND (reference sequence). V dropped 8 bases and J dropped 0 bases, with 11 bases sitting between them.

The chain employs TRBV18 and TRBJ2-7, with 8 positions matching TRBD1. This CDR3 is 16 amino acids long. V dropped 5 bases and J dropped 6; count of bases not matched to a gene: 15. Germline V gene lookup returns CDR1 KGHSH and CDR2 LQKENI. The DNA of the CDR3 is TGTGCCAGCTCATCTTCAAGACAGGGGAGTGGTGCCGAGCAGTACTTC. Protein sequence: CASSSSRQGSGAEQYF.

This sequence joins TRBV6-2 or TRBV6-3 and TRBJ2-3, with D hard to call. CDR1 and CDR2 from the germline V gene are MNHEY and SVGEGT. Trimming left V 6 bases short and J 2 bases short, with 6 bases between. The CDR3 runs 12 residues. The CDR3 DNA reads TGTGCCAGCAGCTGGACCACAGATACGCAGTATTTT. This sequence encodes CASSWTTDTQYF.

The chain joins TRBV11-2 to TRBJ2-4; D is perhaps TRBD1 or TRBD2 (6 bases each). CDR3 length: 18 amino acids. The germline V and J ends were trimmed by 9 bases and 0 bases, with 24 bases remaining between them. Germline CDR1 SGHAT, CDR2 FQNNGV. The CDR3 DNA follows: TGTGCCAGTCAAGTTTCCGGACTAAGGACAGTAGCCAAAAACATTCAGTACTTC. Its translation: CASQVSGLRTVAKNIQYF.

V and J are TRBV7-2 and TRBJ2-1; no reliable D call. Germline CDR1 and CDR2: SGHTA and FQGNSA. V was shortened by 2 bases and J by 0 bases, with 8 bases between the two germline ends. This CDR3 is built from 15 residues. The CDR3 is CASSLYRSSYNEQFF. As DNA, the CDR3 is TGTGCCAGCAGCTTATATCGCAGCTCCTACAATGAGCAGTTCTTC.

The chain combines TRBV12-3 or TRBV12-4 with TRBJ1-4; 9 bases are a match to TRBD1. V gave up 6 bases and J gave up 1 base; unmatched junction bases: 6. This CDR3 comprises 16 residues. The CDR3 region is CASRRQGEGTNEKLFF. The CDR3, as DNA: TGTGCCAGCAGGAGACAGGGGGAGGGAACTAATGAAAAACTGTTTTTT.

The rearrangement joins TRBV7-9 to TRBJ2-7, with 7 bases that match TRBD2. The CDR3 spans 17 residues. Germline CDR1 SEHNR, CDR2 FQNEAQ (reference sequence). Losses at the gene ends were 0 bases for V and 5 bases for J; bases not matched to a gene: 13. CDR3 DNA sequence: TGTGCCAGCAGCTTAGCCTCCATTCGGACTAGAGCGGACGAGCAGTACTTC. As protein: CASSLASIRTRADEQYF.

This clonotype was observed a few times. The chain links TRBV21-1 to TRBJ1-1; TRBD1, the D gene given by the table, was not confirmed from the DNA. TRBV21-1 is shown as a pseudogene. This CDR3 spans 16 amino acids. CDR3 coding DNA: TGTGCCAGCAGCAAAATACACCCCCCCTGGTACACTGAAGCTTTCTTT. This encodes CASSKIHPPWYTEAFF.

This clonotype appeared a few times. The V call is TRBV30, the J call TRBJ1-6; D is possibly TRBD1 (5 bases). V shed 4 bases and J shed 7 bases, with 11 bases lying between them. The germline gives CDR1 GTSNPN, CDR2 SVGIG (reference sequence). This CDR3 is built from 13 residues. CDR3 sequence (DNA): TGTGCCTGGACCGGCAGGGACAATTCACCCCTCCACTTT. As protein: CAWTGRDNSPLHF. The complete variable domain, with remaining parts taken from reference TRBV30 and TRBJ1-6, reads SQTIHQWPATLVQPVGSPLSLECTVEGTSNPNLYWYRQAAGRGLQLLFYSVGIGQISSEVPQNLSASRPQDRQFILSSKKLLLSDSGFYLCAWTGRDNSPLHFGNGTRLTVT.

This clonotype has at least ten counts. V gene TRBV7-2 combines with J gene TRBJ1-6; 8 bases map to TRBD1. Germline V CDR1 and CDR2: SGHTA, FQGNSA. The CDR3 extends over 13 amino acids. V dropped 11 bases and J dropped 9; count of bases not matched to a gene: 9. The CDR3 sequence: CASRGRGPSPLHF. CDR3 nucleotides: TGTGCCTCCCGGGGCAGGGGGCCTTCACCCCTCCACTTT.

This clonotype has at least ten counts. The chain combines TRBV5-1 with TRBJ2-7; 7 positions agree with TRBD1. Trimming removed 3 bases from V and 3 bases from J; junction bases left unmatched: 6. The CDR3 is 14 residues long. Germline V CDR1 and CDR2: SGHRS, YFSETQ. For the CDR3, the DNA is TGCGCCAGCAGCTCCGGACAGGCTTTCTACGAGCAGTACTTC. Amino acid sequence: CASSSGQAFYEQYF.

This clonotype was seen more than once but under ten times. The DNA for the CDR3 is TGTGCCAGCAGCCATGGCGCAGGGGAGCACTCCTACGAGCAGTACTTC. Protein: CASSHGAGEHSYEQYF. The rearrangement uses TRBV14 and TRBJ2-7; perhaps TRBD1 as D (6 bases). Germline CDR1 is SGHDN and CDR2 is FVKESK. This CDR3 has 16 residues. Trimming pared 3 bases from V and 0 bases from J, leaving 15 bases between.

This sequence joins TRBV3-1 and TRBJ2-7; D possibly matches TRBD1 or TRBD2 (5 bases each). The CDR3 length is 16 residues. The ends were cut back, 4 bases at V and 0 bases at J, with 16 bases in the middle. CDR1 is LGHDT, CDR2 YNNKEL, per germline (reference sequence). The CDR3 reads CASSPAQGPISYEQYF. The CDR3 DNA is TGTGCCAGCAGCCCAGCCCAGGGACCGATCTCCTACGAGCAGTACTTC.

The V and J genes are TRBV29-1 and TRBJ2-1, with a possible D match to TRBD2 (6 bases). V was clipped by 1 base and J by 3 bases, with 13 bases between them. Germline values: CDR1 SQVTM, CDR2 ANQGSEA. This CDR3 contains 15 residues. The DNA for the CDR3 is TGCAGCGTTGAAGGACTGACTAGTTACTACAATGAGCAGTTCTTC. Residues: CSVEGLTSYYNEQFF.

This chain links TRBV2 with TRBJ2-5, with D maybe TRBD1 (5 bases). Germline V gene data show CDR1 as SNHLY and CDR2 as FYNNEI. With 7 bases removed from V and 5 bases from J, the gap between germline ends came to 14 bases. This CDR3 spans 13 amino acids. CDR3 sequence: CASTYGHQETQYF. DNA for the CDR3: TGTGCCAGCACCTACGGACATCAGGAGACCCAGTACTTC.

The chain recombines TRBV7-8 with TRBJ2-2, with a tentative D call TRBD2 (6 bases). Germline loops: CDR1 SGHVS, CDR2 FQNEAQ. Trimming took off 6 bases at V and 0 bases at J, with 8 bases between the two ends. CDR3 length: 14 residues. The CDR3 DNA reads TGTGCCAGCAGGCGGGATACGAACACCGGGGAGCTGTTTTTT. Translation gives CASRRDTNTGELFF.

This clonotype turned up a few times. The CDR3 loop is CSASQLAGARTDTQYF. The DNA of the CDR3 is TGCAGTGCTAGCCAACTAGCGGGGGCCCGCACAGATACGCAGTATTTT. The chain combines TRBV20-1 with TRBJ2-3; 11 positions match TRBD2. J lost 1 base, V lost 3 bases, and 6 bases had no gene match. Germline V lookup: CDR1 DFQATT, CDR2 SNEGSKA (reference sequence). The length of the CDR3 is 16 residues.